This entry lists 26 T cell receptor beta chains sequenced from one sample in a study of blood T cell repertoires in COVID-19. Some clones are missing from TCRdb's copy, which holds only in-frame ones; the method was immunoSEQ multiplex PCR. The sample includes over 300,000 clones, 80% to 90% seen only once; the top ten take under 2.5%. The material sequenced was PBMCs or T cells enriched from blood (not recorded which). Source of these receptors: a man younger than 40 who had recovered from COVID-19.

CDR3 sequence reads: CASSDDPRFSYGYTF. The DNA of the CDR3 is TGTGCCAGCAGTGACGACCCGCGGTTTAGTTATGGCTACACCTTC. The J gene is TRBJ1-2, the V gene TRBV2; D ambiguous. The CDR3 consists of 15 residues. Trimming took 3 bases from V and 5 from J, leaving 16 bases between them. The V gene's germline CDR1 is SNHLY and CDR2 FYNNEI.

V usage is TRBV18 and J usage is TRBJ1-3, with 7 bases identical to TRBD1. The ends lost 3 bases at V and 3 bases at J; junction bases unmatched: 2. The CDR3 spans 14 residues. Germline V CDR1 and CDR2: KGHSH, LQKENI. CDR3 protein: CASSPGTVGNTIYF. For the CDR3, the DNA is TGTGCCAGCTCACCGGGGACAGTTGGAAACACCATATATTTT. Full variable domain (outside the CDR3, taken from reference TRBV18 and TRBJ1-3): NAGVMQNPRHLVRRRGQEARLRCSPMKGHSHVYWYRQLPEEGLKFMVYLQKENIIDESGMPKERFSAEFPKEGPSILRIQQVVRGDSAAYFCASSPGTVGNTIYFGEGSWLTVV.

The rearrangement joins TRBV3-1 (or the pseudogene TRBV3-2) to TRBJ2-7; D may be TRBD1 (6 bases). The germline gives CDR1 LGHDT, CDR2 YNNKEL (reference sequence). The CDR3 is 15 residues long. V lost 4 bases to trimming and J lost 0 bases, with 13 bases between them. The CDR3 nucleotides are TGTGCCAGCAGCCCGTCTAGGGACAACTCCTACGAGCAGTACTTC. Translating it yields CASSPSRDNSYEQYF.

This chain joins TRBV6-2 or TRBV6-3 and TRBJ1-5, with D unresolved. Germline CDR1 reads MNHEY; CDR2 reads SVGEGT. This CDR3 has 14 amino acids. Trimming took off 2 bases at V and 3 bases at J, with 8 bases between the two ends. In nucleotides, the CDR3 is TGTGCCAGCAGTTACCCAGGCTTCAATCAGCCCCAGCATTTT. Protein: CASSYPGFNQPQHF.

V and J are TRBV9 and TRBJ1-1, with a possible D match to TRBD1 (6 bases). V was clipped by 4 bases and J by 2 bases, with 15 bases between them. The CDR3 loop spans 15 amino acids. Germline-derived CDR1 and CDR2 are SGDLS and YYNGEE. The DNA for the CDR3 is TGTGCCAGCAGCCACCTTGGGGGCAGAAACACTGAAGCTTTCTTT. Amino acids: CASSHLGGRNTEAFF.

Here the CDR3 DNA reads TGTGCCAGCAGTTACACTCGGGGGGCCGATCAGCCCCAGCATTTT. This translates into CASSYTRGADQPQHF. The V call is TRBV6-5, the J call TRBJ1-5, with TRBD1 as a possible D gene (6 bases). Germline loops: CDR1 MNHEY, CDR2 SVGAGI. Trimming took off 2 bases at V and 5 bases at J, with 13 bases between the two ends. This CDR3 has 15 amino acids.

The chain couples TRBV5-6 to TRBJ1-2; D is perhaps TRBD1 (5 bases). CDR3 length: 15 residues. Germline CDR1 reads SGHDT; CDR2 reads YYEEEE. The ends were cut back, 4 bases at V and 4 bases at J, with 17 bases in the middle. CDR3 region: CASSLGRDSPYGYTF. CDR3 in DNA: TGTGCCAGCAGCCTAGGCAGGGACTCTCCCTATGGCTACACCTTC.

The chain has TRBV7-8 and TRBJ1-5; tentatively, D is TRBD1 (6 bases). CDR3 size: 16 residues. Between the trimmed V and J ends, which lost 4 bases and 5 bases, there was a span of 18 bases. Germline assignment: CDR1 SGHVS and CDR2 FQNEAQ. The CDR3 nucleotides are TGTGCCAGCAGCTCCTCCGTGGGGGCGGGAGATCAGCCCCAGCATTTT. Its translation is CASSSSVGAGDQPQHF.

The chain links TRBV19 to TRBJ1-2, with TRBD1 as a possible D gene (5 bases). Germline V gene sequence: CDR1 LNHDA, CDR2 SQIVND (reference sequence). This CDR3 contains 17 residues. V was trimmed by 4 bases and J by 4 bases, leaving 22 bases between them. The DNA of the CDR3 is TGTGCCAGTAGTAAGGGAGGGACGGAGCGGTTTGCCTATGGCTACACCTTC. Translating gives CASSKGGTERFAYGYTF.

This clone is a singleton in its sample. This rearrangement joins TRBV3-1 (or the pseudogene TRBV3-2) to TRBJ2-7; 10 positions match TRBD1. V gave up 0 bases and J gave up 2 bases; unmatched junction bases: 4. This CDR3 contains 16 residues. CDR1 and CDR2 from the germline V gene are LGHDT and YNNKEL (reference sequence). The CDR3 sequence: CASSQEFGTGAYEQYF. CDR3 nucleotides: TGTGCCAGCAGCCAAGAGTTTGGGACAGGGGCCTACGAGCAGTACTTC.

This clone was seen just once. The chain uses TRBV11-2 and TRBJ1-2, with 9 bases matching TRBD1. The J segment lost 5 bases and the V segment lost 5 bases, leaving 21 bases of the junction unmatched. The CDR3 length is 19 residues. Germline V gene data show CDR1 as SGHAT and CDR2 as FQNNGV. The CDR3 DNA reads TGTGCCAGCAGCCGACTCCCCCGACAGGGGGGCCGACTCATTTATGGCTACACCTTC. It encodes CASSRLPRQGGRLIYGYTF.

The V call is TRBV11-3, the J call TRBJ2-5; D is uncertain. Germline V gene data show CDR1 as SGHNT and CDR2 as YENEEA. Trimming took 5 bases from V and 2 from J, leaving 9 bases between them. This CDR3 is 13 amino acids long. CDR3 sequence (DNA): TGTGCCAGCAGCACTTCCAGGCAAGAGACCCAGTACTTC. Translation gives CASSTSRQETQYF. The whole variable domain, filled in from reference TRBV11-3 and TRBJ2-5, reads EAGVVQSPRYKIIEKKQPVAFWCNPISGHNTLYWYLQNLGQGPELLIRYENEEAVDDSQLPKDRFSAERLKGVDSTLKIQPAELGDSAVYLCASSTSRQETQYFGPGTRLLVL.

This chain links TRBV25-1 with TRBJ1-6; no clear D. CDR1 and CDR2 from the germline V gene are MGHDK and SYGVNS. This CDR3 region has 13 residues. V gave up 2 bases and J gave up 9 bases, with 8 bases separating them. CDR3 loop: CASSETAASPLHF. For the CDR3, the DNA is TGTGCCAGCAGTGAAACGGCGGCTTCACCCCTCCACTTT.

The table lists this clone with a count of one. The chain employs TRBV2 and TRBJ2-1; 12 bases line up with TRBD2. Per the germline V gene, CDR1 is SNHLY and CDR2 is FYNNEI. The V gene end was trimmed by 7 bases and the J gene end by 7 bases; junction bases not matched to a gene: 8. This CDR3 contains 15 residues. The CDR3 nucleotides are TGTGCCAGCAAGAAGACTAGCGGGGGTGGGAATGAGCAGTTCTTC. It is translated as CASKKTSGGGNEQFF.

The CDR3 here is CASSGGAAQETQYF. The DNA for the CDR3 is TGTGCCAGCTCTGGGGGGGCCGCGCAAGAGACCCAGTACTTC. The chain carries TRBV3-1 (or the pseudogene TRBV3-2) and TRBJ2-5; D might be TRBD2 (7 bases). The CDR3 consists of 14 residues. V lost 8 bases and J 2 bases, leaving 15 bases between the germline ends. CDR1 and CDR2 from the germline V gene are LGHDT and YNNKEL (reference sequence).

This chain connects TRBV5-5 to TRBJ2-2, with D tentatively TRBD1 (6 bases). Germline V gene data show CDR1 as SGHKS and CDR2 as YYEKEE (reference sequence). The V end was cut by 4 bases, the J end by 1 base, with 14 bases between. This CDR3 region has 16 residues. The DNA of the CDR3 is TGTGCCAGCAGCCCCCTTCCGACAGGGAACACCGGGGAGCTGTTTTTT. Its protein is CASSPLPTGNTGELFF.

The rearrangement links TRBV5-3 to TRBJ1-1; D uncertain. TRBV5-3 is labeled an ORF, and its function is uncertain. Trimming pared 10 bases from V and 6 bases from J, leaving 19 bases between. The CDR3 loop spans 13 amino acids. The CDR3 DNA sequence: TGTGCCTGCTTTACGGGAGGGTGCCCTGAAGCTTTCTTT. It specifies CACFTGGCPEAFF.

The V call is TRBV5-6, the J call TRBJ2-5, with D perhaps matching TRBD2 (6 bases). V shed 0 bases and J shed 1 base, with 10 bases lying between them. CDR1 SGHDT and CDR2 YYEEEE come from the germline V gene. This CDR3 spans 15 amino acids. In nucleotides, the CDR3 is TGTGCCAGCAGCTTGGAACTAGCAAGCCAAGAGACCCAGTACTTC. It codes for CASSLELASQETQYF.

V usage is TRBV3-1 (or the pseudogene TRBV3-2) and J usage is TRBJ2-2; D uncertain. The CDR3 has 14 amino acids. Germline V gene data show CDR1 as LGHDT and CDR2 as YNNKEL (reference sequence). Trimming left V 4 bases short and J 0 bases short, with 6 bases between. The CDR3 reads CASSRLANTGELFF. CDR3 DNA: TGTGCCAGCAGCCGCCTAGCGAACACCGGGGAGCTGTTTTTT.

V and J are TRBV3-1 (or the pseudogene TRBV3-2) and TRBJ2-7, with 10 bases lining up with TRBD1. There are 13 residues in the CDR3. Germline V lookup: CDR1 LGHDT, CDR2 YNNKEL (reference sequence). V lost 3 bases to trimming and J lost 7 bases; unmatched junction nucleotides: 3. The CDR3 loop reads CASSQTGGREQYF. CDR3 DNA: TGTGCCAGCAGCCAGACAGGGGGCAGAGAGCAGTACTTC.

The chain joins TRBV7-3 to TRBJ2-1; no reliable D call. The V gene lost 1 base and the J gene lost 7 bases, with 8 bases spanning the gap. Germline CDR1 SGHTA, CDR2 FQGTGA. This CDR3 comprises 13 residues. The CDR3 loop reads CASSLSQDNEQFF. CDR3 DNA sequence: TGTGCCAGCAGCTTAAGCCAGGATAATGAGCAGTTCTTC. Looking up the rest from reference TRBV7-3 and TRBJ2-1 gives the full variable domain: GAGVSQTPSNKVTEKGKYVELRCDPISGHTALYWYRQSLGQGPEFLIYFQGTGAADDSGLPNDRFFAVRPEGSVSTLKIQRTERGDSAVYLCASSLSQDNEQFFGPGTRLTVL.

The rearrangement uses TRBV4-3 and TRBJ2-5, with D perhaps TRBD2 (7 bases). Trimming took off 5 bases at V and 4 bases at J, with 20 bases between the two ends. The CDR3 runs 16 residues. Germline V gives CDR1 LGHNA, CDR2 YSLEER. The chain's CDR3 is CASSLGGARMGETQYF. DNA for the CDR3: TGCGCCAGCAGCTTGGGGGGGGCCCGCATGGGAGAGACCCAGTACTTC.

Turning to this clone: The junction differs from germline at one of its ends, possibly a read error. V usage is TRBV7-7 and J usage is TRBJ2-2, with TRBD2 matching 7 bases. The CDR3 is made up of 16 amino acids. Germline assignment: CDR1 SSHAT and CDR2 FNYEAQ (reference sequence). DNA of the CDR3: TGTGCTAGCACCACCTGGGGGGGGATACACACCGGGGAGCTGTTTTTT. This translates into CASTTWGGIHTGELFF.

This clone was picked up one time. The chain is built from TRBV9 and TRBJ2-2, with 7 bases lining up with TRBD2. V lost 6 bases and J lost 0; bases outside the gene matches: 8. Germline CDR1 SGDLS, CDR2 YYNGEE. This CDR3 is built from 16 residues. CDR3 nucleotide sequence: TGTGCCAGCACCGTCCAGCGGGGCACGAACACCGGGGAGCTGTTTTTT. Protein sequence: CASTVQRGTNTGELFF.

The V and J genes are TRBV29-1 and TRBJ2-1; 14 bases match TRBD2. Germline loops: CDR1 SQVTM, CDR2 ANQGSEA. With V trimmed by 6 bases and J by 12 bases, 4 bases remained unmatched. This CDR3 region has 12 residues. The CDR3 DNA reads as TGCAGCGTGACTAGCGGGGGGGCTCGGCAGTTCTTC. The encoded protein is CSVTSGGARQFF.

This chain connects TRBV5-1 to TRBJ1-1; possibly TRBD1 for D (6 bases). The CDR3 totals 14 residues. Germline V gene data show CDR1 as SGHRS and CDR2 as YFSETQ. Trimming removed 1 base from V and 3 bases from J, with 10 bases in between. The CDR3 loop reads CASSLSRGDTEAFF. The CDR3 region has the DNA TGCGCCAGCAGCTTGAGCAGGGGTGACACTGAAGCTTTCTTT.